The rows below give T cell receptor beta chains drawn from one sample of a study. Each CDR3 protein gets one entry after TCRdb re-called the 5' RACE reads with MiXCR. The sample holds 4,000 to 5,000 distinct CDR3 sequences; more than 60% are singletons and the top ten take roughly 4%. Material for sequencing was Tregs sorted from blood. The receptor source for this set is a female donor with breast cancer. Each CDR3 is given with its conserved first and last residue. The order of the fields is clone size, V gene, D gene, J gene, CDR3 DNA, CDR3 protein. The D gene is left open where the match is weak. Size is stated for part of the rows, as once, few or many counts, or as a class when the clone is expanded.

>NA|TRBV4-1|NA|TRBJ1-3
TGCGCCAGCAGCCAAGGGCTGCTCTCTGGAAACACCATATATTTT
CASSQGLLSGNTIYF
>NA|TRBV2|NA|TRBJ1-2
TGTGCCAGCAGCGCGCTGAAGGGCAGGGTCGGCTACACCTTC
CASSALKGRVGYTF
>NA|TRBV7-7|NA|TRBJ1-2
TGTGCTAGCAGCTTAAGGGGAGGAGGGCGGCTCTATGGCTACACCTTC
CASSLRGGGRLYGYTF
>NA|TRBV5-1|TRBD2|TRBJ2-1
TGCGCCAGCAGCTTCCAGGCTAGCGGGGGGTCGGGGCAGTTCTTC
CASSFQASGGSGQFF
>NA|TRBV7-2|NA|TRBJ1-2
TGTGCCAGCAGCTTTGGTCCCCGGGATAACTATGGCTACACCTTC
CASSFGPRDNYGYTF
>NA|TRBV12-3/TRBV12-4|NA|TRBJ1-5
TGTGCCAGCAGTCCACACCGCCTCCCCAATCAGCCCCAGCATTTT
CASSPHRLPNQPQHF
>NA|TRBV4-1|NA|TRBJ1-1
TGCGCCAGCAGCCAAGGTGAAGGGTTGAACACTGAAGCTTTCTTT
CASSQGEGLNTEAFF
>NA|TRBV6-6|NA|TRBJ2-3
TGTGCCAGCAGTTACGGTGTATCCTCTAGCACAGATACGCAGTATTTT
CASSYGVSSSTDTQYF
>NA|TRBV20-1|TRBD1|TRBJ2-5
TGCAGTGCTGATGGGACAGTCCAAGAGACCCAGTACTTC
CSADGTVQETQYF
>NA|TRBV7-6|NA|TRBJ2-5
TGTGCCAGCAGCTTAGAAGTGAACGGGTGGAAAGAGACCCAGTACTTC
CASSLEVNGWKETQYF
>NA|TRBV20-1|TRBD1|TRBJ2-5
TGCAGTGCGCCCGGGACAGGGGGTCAAGAGACCCAGTACTTC
CSAPGTGGQETQYF
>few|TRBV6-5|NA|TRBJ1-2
TGTGCCAGCAGGAGGCCGGGACAAGCCTATGGCTACACCTTC
CASRRPGQAYGYTF
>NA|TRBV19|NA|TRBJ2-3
TGTGCCAGTAGTATTTTCTACCCCTCGAATGACTTTAGCACAGATACGCAGTATTTT
CASSIFYPSNDFSTDTQYF
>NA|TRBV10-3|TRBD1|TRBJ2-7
TGTGCCATCAGTGGGGGACAGGGCGCCTACGAGCAGTACTTC
CAISGGQGAYEQYF
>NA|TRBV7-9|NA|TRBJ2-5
TGTGCCAGCAGCTTAGTTGGGGAGGAGACCCAGTACTTC
CASSLVGEETQYF
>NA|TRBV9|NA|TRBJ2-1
TGTGCCAGCAGCGGGGTTGGGCTTAATGAGCAGTTCTTC
CASSGVGLNEQFF
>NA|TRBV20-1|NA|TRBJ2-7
TGCACTAAAGGGAGTAGCGCTTCCTACGAGCAGTACTTC
CTKGSSASYEQYF
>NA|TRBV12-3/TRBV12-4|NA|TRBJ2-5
TGTGCCAGCACTTCACTAGGGGAGACCCAGTACTTC
CASTSLGETQYF
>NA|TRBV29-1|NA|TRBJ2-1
TGCAGCGCCGAGCGGAGCTACAATGAGCAGTTCTTT
CSAERSYNEQFF
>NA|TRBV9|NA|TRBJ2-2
TGTGCCAGCAGCGAGCAGGGACGCTCCACCGGGGAGCTGTTTTTT
CASSEQGRSTGELFF
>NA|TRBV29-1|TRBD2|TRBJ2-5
TGCAGCGCCCGGGCCCCGGGACTAGCGGCCGGTCAGTACTTC
CSARAPGLAAGQYF
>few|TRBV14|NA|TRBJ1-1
TGTGCCAGCAGCCAAGATCGAGCTGAAGCTTTCTTT
CASSQDRAEAFF
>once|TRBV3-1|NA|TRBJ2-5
TGTGCCAGCAGCCTTCGTAGGGGGGGGATACAAGAGACCCAGTACTTC
CASSLRRGGIQETQYF
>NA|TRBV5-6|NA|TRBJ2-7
TGTGCCAGCAGCCCCGTAACAAGCTACGAGCAGTACTTC
CASSPVTSYEQYF
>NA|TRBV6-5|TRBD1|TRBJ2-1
TGTGCCAGCAGTTACGGGCAGGGGGTGGCTGATGAGCAGTTCTTC
CASSYGQGVADEQFF
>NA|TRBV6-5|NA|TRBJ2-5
TGTGCCAGCAGTCATGCCACACAAGAGACCCAGTACTTC
CASSHATQETQYF
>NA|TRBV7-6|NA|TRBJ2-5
TGTGCCAGCAGCTACTCATGGACCGCCGGCCAAGAGACCCAGTACTTC
CASSYSWTAGQETQYF
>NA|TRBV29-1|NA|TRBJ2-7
TGCAGCGTAGAGACAAAAAGCTCCTACGAGCAGTACTTC
CSVETKSSYEQYF
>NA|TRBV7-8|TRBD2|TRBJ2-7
TGTGCCAGCAGCGCAAGACTAGCGGGGGCCTACGAGCAGTACTTC
CASSARLAGAYEQYF
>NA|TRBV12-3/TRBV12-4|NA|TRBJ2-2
TGTGCCAGCAGCACGACAAAACTACGTGAAATGCCCCCAAAATACACCGGGGAGCTGTTTTTT
CASSTTKLREMPPKYTGELFF
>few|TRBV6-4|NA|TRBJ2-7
TGTGCCAGCAGTGACCCGGGACGGTCCTACGAGCAGTACTTC
CASSDPGRSYEQYF
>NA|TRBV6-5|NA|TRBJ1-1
TGTGCCAGCAGTCCATCCGGGAGAGGAACTGAAGCTTTCTTT
CASSPSGRGTEAFF
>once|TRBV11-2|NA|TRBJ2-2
TGTGCCAGCAGCTTAGTTTTCGGGGAGCTGTTTTTT
CASSLVFGELFF
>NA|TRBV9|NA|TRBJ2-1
TGTGCCAGCAGCGGTACCCTTAGGACAGCTGGTATCGATGAGCAGTTCTTC
CASSGTLRTAGIDEQFF
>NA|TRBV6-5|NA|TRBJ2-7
TGTGCCAGCAGTTACTTCCCGGCTGGTGGTGAGCAGTACTTC
CASSYFPAGGEQYF
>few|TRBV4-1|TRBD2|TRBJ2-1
TGCGCCAGCAGCCCCACGGGACTAGCGGGAGTGGATGAGCAGTTCTTC
CASSPTGLAGVDEQFF
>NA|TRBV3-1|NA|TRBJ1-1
TGTGCCAGCAGCCAGACGGACAGGAACACTGAAGCTTTCTTT
CASSQTDRNTEAFF
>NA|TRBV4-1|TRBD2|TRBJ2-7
TGCGCCAGCAGCCAAGGACTAGCGGGCTACGAGCAGTACTTC
CASSQGLAGYEQYF
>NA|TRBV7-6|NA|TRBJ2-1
TGTGCCAGCAGCTCCCTGACAGGTGCCCGCTCCTACAATGAGCAGTTCTTC
CASSSLTGARSYNEQFF
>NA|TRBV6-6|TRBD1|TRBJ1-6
TGTGCCAGCAGTTCTACGCGACAGGGTCATAATTCACCCCTCCACTTT
CASSSTRQGHNSPLHF
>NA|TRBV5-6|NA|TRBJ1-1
TGTGCCAGCAGCTTGGGGCACAAGAACACTGAAGCTTTCTTT
CASSLGHKNTEAFF
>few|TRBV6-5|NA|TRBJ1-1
TGTGCCAGCAGTCAACTCCAGGGTACTGAAGCTTTCTTT
CASSQLQGTEAFF
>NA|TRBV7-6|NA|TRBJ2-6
TGTGCCAGCAGCTTAACCTTGGCAGGACGCTCTGGGGCCAACGTCCTGACTTTC
CASSLTLAGRSGANVLTF
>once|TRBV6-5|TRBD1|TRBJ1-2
TGTGCCACCCGGACAGGGGCTCACTATGGCTACACCTTC
CATRTGAHYGYTF
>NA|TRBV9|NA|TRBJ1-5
TGTGCCGGCTTAGGAATATGCAATCAGCCCCAGCATTTT
CAGLGICNQPQHF
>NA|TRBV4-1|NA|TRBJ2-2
TGCGCCAGCAGCGCTCGTGGCCTAAGTACCGGGGAGCTGTTTTTT
CASSARGLSTGELFF